The rows below give T cell receptor beta chains drawn from one sample of a study of blood T cells in healthy people across ages. A single record per CDR3 protein comes from TCRdb applying MiXCR to the 5' RACE reads. Here the sample spans roughly 680,000 distinct CDR3 sequences, 45% to 60% being singletons. The sequenced sample consisted of blood. The receptors derive from a woman of 80 years or more in good health. Both conserved end residues are part of each CDR3. Each record gives: J gene, D gene, clone size, V gene, CDR3 DNA, CDR3 protein. D genes are given only for firm matches. Only some rows state a clone size, as once, few, many or a class for expanded clones.

>TRBJ2-7|TRBD2|.|TRBV10-3
TGTGCCATTCATAGCGGGGGCAACTCCTACGAGCAGTACTTC
CAIHSGGNSYEQYF
>TRBJ2-6|.|many|TRBV6-1
TGTGCCAGCAGTGATCGGGCAGGGGATTATGGGGCCAACGTCCTGACTTTC
CASSDRAGDYGANVLTF
>TRBJ2-1|.|few|TRBV5-4
TGTGCCAGCAGCTTGGATGGGTCTGGGTACAATGAGCAGTTCTTC
CASSLDGSGYNEQFF
>TRBJ2-7|.|.|TRBV7-9
TGTGCCAGCAGCTGGGCCGGATCCTACGAGCAGTACTTC
CASSWAGSYEQYF
>TRBJ2-3|.|.|TRBV20-1
TGCAGTGCCCGCCGCCCGGTTGGGGGGACAGATATGCAGTATTTT
CSARRPVGGTDMQYF
>TRBJ2-1|TRBD2|many|TRBV9
TGTGCCAGCAGCGTGCTAGCGGGAGAGGAGGAGTTCTTC
CASSVLAGEEEFF
>TRBJ2-2|.|many|TRBV10-3
TGTGCCATCAGTGAGAATCTAGAGAACACCGGGGAGCTGTTTTTT
CAISENLENTGELFF
>TRBJ2-3|TRBD2|.|TRBV20-1
TGCAGTGCTAACCTGGCGGGGGGCGGGGATACGCAGTATTTT
CSANLAGGGDTQYF
>TRBJ1-3|.|.|TRBV5-1
TGCGCCAGCAGCTTGGAAGGAATCCTCTCTGGAAACACCATATATTTT
CASSLEGILSGNTIYF
>TRBJ2-1|TRBD2|.|TRBV29-1
TGCAGCCTCCTTTCCCCCGGGAGGGCAGTTGATGTGCAGTTCTTC
CSLLSPGRAVDVQFF
>TRBJ2-3|.|.|TRBV6-6
TGTGCCAGCAGTTACGGGCAAACTACAGATACGCAGTATTTT
CASSYGQTTDTQYF
>TRBJ2-7|TRBD2|.|TRBV6-6
TGTGCCAGCAGTTTAAGCGGGGCGGGGGGCCAGGGTGAGCAGTACTTC
CASSLSGAGGQGEQYF
>TRBJ2-7|.|.|TRBV4-3
TGCGCCAGCAGCCAAGAACCGTCAGGGGCCTCCTACGAGCAGTACTTC
CASSQEPSGASYEQYF
>TRBJ1-2|.|.|TRBV27
TGTGCCAGCGGGCTATCCGGGACCACCCGAGGACACGGCTACACCTTC
CASGLSGTTRGHGYTF
>TRBJ1-6|.|many|TRBV5-6
TGTGCCAGCAGCTTGCAAGGTCGGAGGAGATCTTCACCCCTCCACTTT
CASSLQGRRRSSPLHF
>TRBJ1-2|.|few|TRBV20-1
TGCAGTGCTAGAGATGCGGTTAACTATGGCTACACCTTC
CSARDAVNYGYTF
>TRBJ2-1|TRBD2|.|TRBV7-2
TGTGCCAGCAGCTCTCGAGGCGGGAGCTCCTACAATGAGCAGTTCTTC
CASSSRGGSSYNEQFF
>TRBJ2-1|TRBD2|many|TRBV12-3/TRBV12-4
TGTGCCAGCAGGTCCGGGACTAGCGGGCCCACTACCTACAATGAGCAGTTCTTC
CASRSGTSGPTTYNEQFF
>TRBJ2-7|.|many|TRBV27
TGTGCCAGCAGTTTAGCGCAGGGGAGCTACGAGCAGTACTTC
CASSLAQGSYEQYF
>TRBJ2-3|.|many|TRBV2
TGTGCCAGCAGGGCGGACGGAGTGGATACGCAGTATTTT
CASRADGVDTQYF
>TRBJ2-6|TRBD1|many|TRBV7-9
TGTTCGGTTCAGAAGGGGACAGGATCATCTGGGGCCAACGTCCTGACTTTC
CSVQKGTGSSGANVLTF
>TRBJ2-7|.|many|TRBV28
TGTGCCAGCAGCCGACCCCGCGACTCCTACGAGCAGTACTTC
CASSRPRDSYEQYF
>TRBJ2-7|.|.|TRBV2
TGTGCCACGGGGACCCCCTACGAGCAGTACTTC
CATGTPYEQYF
>TRBJ2-4|.|.|TRBV12-3/TRBV12-4
TGTGCCAGCAGTTTGGGGGGACTCAAAAACATTCAGTACTTC
CASSLGGLKNIQYF
>TRBJ2-7|.|few|TRBV12-3/TRBV12-4
TGTGCCAGCAGTGTCGTGGGTTTCGACGAGCAGTACTTC
CASSVVGFDEQYF
>TRBJ2-2|.|.|TRBV5-1
TGCGCCAGCAGCTCAAGGGCCGGGAACACCGGGGAGCTGTTTTTT
CASSSRAGNTGELFF
>TRBJ2-3|TRBD2|.|TRBV29-1
TGCAGCGTTGAAGGTCAGCGGGAGACCCCAGATACGCAGTATTTT
CSVEGQRETPDTQYF
>TRBJ2-7|.|many|TRBV7-9
TGTGCCAGCAGCCTCTTTGTCGAGCAGTACTTC
CASSLFVEQYF
>TRBJ1-4|.|.|TRBV7-8
TGTGCCAGCAGCTTAGTAAGGACAGCGGACGAAAAACTGTTTTTT
CASSLVRTADEKLFF
>TRBJ1-6|TRBD1|many|TRBV9
TGTGCCAGCAGCCCTGCCGGGACAGGGGATTCACCCCTCCACTTT
CASSPAGTGDSPLHF
>TRBJ1-4|.|once|TRBV7-2
TGTGCCAGCAGCTTAGTGGGGGGCTCAGGTGAAAAACTGTTTTTT
CASSLVGGSGEKLFF
>TRBJ2-7|TRBD2|.|TRBV15
TGTGCCACCAGCTTGACTAGCGGGCACTCCTACGAGCAGTACTTC
CATSLTSGHSYEQYF
>TRBJ2-3|.|.|TRBV4-1
TGCGCCAGCAGCCAAGAAAGGCGGGGAAATACGCAGTATTTT
CASSQERRGNTQYF
>TRBJ2-1|TRBD2|few|TRBV5-1
TGCGCCAGCAGCCCGGGACTAGCGGGAGGGTTCTACAATGAGCAGTTCTTC
CASSPGLAGGFYNEQFF
>TRBJ2-1|TRBD2|.|TRBV5-1
TGCGCCAGCAGCTTTAGCGGGGGGGCGGCGGGCTACAATGAGCAGTTCTTC
CASSFSGGAAGYNEQFF
>TRBJ1-2|TRBD1|few|TRBV29-1
TGCAGCGTTGAGAATATCCGGGACAGGGGGCATGGCTACACCTTC
CSVENIRDRGHGYTF
>TRBJ2-5|.|many|TRBV9
TGTGCCAGCAACGCTCGCGGCTTGTCGACCCAGTACTTC
CASNARGLSTQYF
>TRBJ2-3|.|many|TRBV5-1
TGCGCCAGCAGCTTGGGGACCGGAGGGTTAGATACGCAGTATTTT
CASSLGTGGLDTQYF
>TRBJ2-1|.|.|TRBV4-1
TGCGCCAGCAGCCAAGTTGATATGGGATTCTCCTACAATGAGCAGTTCTTC
CASSQVDMGFSYNEQFF
>TRBJ2-7|.|.|TRBV13
TGTGCCAGCAGCTTATTGGCCACCTACGAGCAGTACTTC
CASSLLATYEQYF
>TRBJ2-3|.|.|TRBV6-5
TGTGCCAGCAGTTACGGTTCTTGGCCAGCATCAGATACGCAGTATTTT
CASSYGSWPASDTQYF
>TRBJ2-4|.|many|TRBV7-9
TGTGCCAGCAGCTTAATGGGGATAGCCAAAAACATTCAGTACTTC
CASSLMGIAKNIQYF
>TRBJ2-7|.|many|TRBV6-6
TGTGCCAGCAGTGGACAGATCAGCGAGCAGTACTTC
CASSGQISEQYF
>TRBJ2-1|.|once|TRBV5-1
TGCGCCAGCAGCTTGGAGGAATCCCGTGGCAATGAGCAGTTCTTC
CASSLEESRGNEQFF
>TRBJ2-7|TRBD1|.|TRBV4-3
TGCGCCAGCAGCCAAGACCGGCAGGGACAGCCCTACGAGCAGTACTTC
CASSQDRQGQPYEQYF
>TRBJ2-1|.|.|TRBV4-2
TGTGCCAGCAGCCGTGAATTACAGGGAAGCCAGTTCTTC
CASSRELQGSQFF
>TRBJ2-1|TRBD2|.|TRBV20-1
TGCAGTCAACGGGGTGCTAGCGGCTACAATGAGCAGTTCTTC
CSQRGASGYNEQFF
>TRBJ1-1|.|few|TRBV18
TGTGCCAGCTCACGAAACCAGGGCGGCACTGAAGCTTTCTTT
CASSRNQGGTEAFF